This TCR beta chain was identified during a study of control samples from healthy donors and cancer patients. The CDR3 covers 16 residues. Germline CDR1 and CDR2: SGHAT and FQNNGV. Between the trimmed V and J ends, which lost 3 bases and 1 base, there was a span of 15 bases. This table comes from immunoSEQ multiplex PCR, and its TCRdb copy is limited to in-frame clones, with some not included. The table lists about 180,000 clones, around 90% of them singletons. Material: blood. V gene TRBV11-2 combines with J gene TRBJ1-2, with a tentative D call TRBD1 (6 bases). This sequence was found in a man aged 25 to 45 in good health. This CDR3 is CASSFLSGALNYGYTF. As DNA, the CDR3 is TGTGCCAGCAGCTTTTTGTCAGGGGCACTTAACTATGGCTACACCTTC.